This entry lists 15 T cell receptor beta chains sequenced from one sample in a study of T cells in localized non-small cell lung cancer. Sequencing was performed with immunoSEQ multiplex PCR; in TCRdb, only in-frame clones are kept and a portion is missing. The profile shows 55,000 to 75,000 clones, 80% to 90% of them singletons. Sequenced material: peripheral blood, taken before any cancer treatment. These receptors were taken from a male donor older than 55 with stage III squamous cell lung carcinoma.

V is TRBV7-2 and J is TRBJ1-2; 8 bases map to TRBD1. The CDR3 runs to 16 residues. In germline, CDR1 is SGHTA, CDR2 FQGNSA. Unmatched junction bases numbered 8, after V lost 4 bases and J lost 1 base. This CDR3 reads CASSSQTGGVNYGYTF. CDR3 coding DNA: TGTGCCAGCAGCTCGCAAACAGGGGGTGTTAACTATGGCTACACCTTC.

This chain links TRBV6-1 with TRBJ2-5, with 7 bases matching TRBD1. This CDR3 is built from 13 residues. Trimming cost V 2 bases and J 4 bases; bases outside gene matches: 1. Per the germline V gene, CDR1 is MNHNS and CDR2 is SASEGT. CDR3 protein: CASSERGLETQYF. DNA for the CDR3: TGTGCCAGCAGTGAAAGGGGGCTAGAGACCCAGTACTTC.

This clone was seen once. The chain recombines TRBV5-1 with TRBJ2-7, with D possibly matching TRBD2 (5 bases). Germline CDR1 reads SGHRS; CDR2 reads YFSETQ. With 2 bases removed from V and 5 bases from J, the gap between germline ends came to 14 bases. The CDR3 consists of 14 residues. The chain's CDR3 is CASSFGDGVDEQYF. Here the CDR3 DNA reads TGCGCCAGCAGCTTCGGGGATGGGGTCGACGAGCAGTACTTC.

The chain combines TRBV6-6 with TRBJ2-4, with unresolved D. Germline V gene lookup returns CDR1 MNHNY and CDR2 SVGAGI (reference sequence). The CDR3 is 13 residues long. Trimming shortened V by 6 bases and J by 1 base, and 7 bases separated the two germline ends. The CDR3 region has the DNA TGTGCCAGCAGGGAAATCGCCAAAAACATTCAGTACTTC. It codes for CASREIAKNIQYF.

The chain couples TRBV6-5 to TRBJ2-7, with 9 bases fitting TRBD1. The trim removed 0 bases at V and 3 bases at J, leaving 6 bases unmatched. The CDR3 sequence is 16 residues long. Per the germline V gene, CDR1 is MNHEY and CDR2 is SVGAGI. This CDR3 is CASSYSLPTGGYEQYF. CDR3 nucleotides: TGTGCCAGCAGTTACTCCCTCCCGACAGGGGGCTACGAGCAGTACTTC.

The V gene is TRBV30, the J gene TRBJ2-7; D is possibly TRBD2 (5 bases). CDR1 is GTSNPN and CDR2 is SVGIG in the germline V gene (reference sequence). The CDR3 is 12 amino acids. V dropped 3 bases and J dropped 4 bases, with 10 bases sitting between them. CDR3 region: CAWRRGRYEQYF. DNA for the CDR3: TGTGCCTGGAGGAGAGGGCGATACGAGCAGTACTTC.

The CDR3 DNA reads as TGCGCCAGCAGCCTGACTAGCGGGGGGTCGGTTGAGCAGTTCTTC. Translating gives CASSLTSGGSVEQFF. V usage is TRBV5-1 and J usage is TRBJ2-1, with 13 bases identical to TRBD2. Germline CDR1 SGHRS, CDR2 YFSETQ. The CDR3 is 15 residues long. V was clipped by 4 bases and J by 9 bases; unmatched bases: 7.

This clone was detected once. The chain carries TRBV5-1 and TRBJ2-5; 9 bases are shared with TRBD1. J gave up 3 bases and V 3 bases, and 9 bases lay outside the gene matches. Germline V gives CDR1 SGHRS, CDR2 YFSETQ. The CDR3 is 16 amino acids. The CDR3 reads CASSSGQGTIKETQYF. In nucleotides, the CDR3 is TGCGCCAGCAGCTCCGGACAGGGGACGATTAAAGAGACCCAGTACTTC.

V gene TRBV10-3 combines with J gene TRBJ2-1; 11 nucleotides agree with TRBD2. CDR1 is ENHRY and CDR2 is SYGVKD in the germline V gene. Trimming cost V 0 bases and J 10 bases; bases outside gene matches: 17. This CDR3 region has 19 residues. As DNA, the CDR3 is TGTGCCATCAGTGAGTCCACTAGCGGGGGCAATCCCCCAATCAACGAGCAGTTCTTC. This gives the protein CAISESTSGGNPPINEQFF.

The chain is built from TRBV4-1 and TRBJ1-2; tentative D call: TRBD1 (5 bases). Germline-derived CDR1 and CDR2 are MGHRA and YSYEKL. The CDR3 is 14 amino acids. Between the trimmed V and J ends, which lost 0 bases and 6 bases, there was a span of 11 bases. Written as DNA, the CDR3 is TGCGCCAGCAGCCAAGATCCCAGGGCTGATGGCTACACCTTC. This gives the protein CASSQDPRADGYTF.

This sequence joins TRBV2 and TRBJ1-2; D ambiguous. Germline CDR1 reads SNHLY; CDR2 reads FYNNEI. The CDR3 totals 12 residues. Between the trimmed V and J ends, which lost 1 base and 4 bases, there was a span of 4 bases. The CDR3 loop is CASSEVSYGYTF. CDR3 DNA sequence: TGTGCCAGCAGTGAAGTCAGCTATGGCTACACCTTC.

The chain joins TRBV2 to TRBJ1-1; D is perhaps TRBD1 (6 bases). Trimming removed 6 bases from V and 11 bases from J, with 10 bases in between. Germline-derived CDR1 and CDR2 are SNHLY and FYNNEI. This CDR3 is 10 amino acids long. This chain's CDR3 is CASRRQEAFF. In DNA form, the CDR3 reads TGTGCCAGCAGGAGACAGGAGGCTTTCTTT.

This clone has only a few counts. The CDR3 sequence: CASSGGAVEKLFF. DNA for the CDR3: TGTGCCAGCTCGGGGGGGGCGGTGGAAAAACTGTTTTTT. The chain joins TRBV25-1 to TRBJ1-4; a weak D match, TRBD1 (6 bases). Germline V CDR1 and CDR2: MGHDK, SYGVNS. The CDR3 is made up of 13 amino acids. The V and J ends lost 8 bases and 8 bases respectively, with 15 bases between them.

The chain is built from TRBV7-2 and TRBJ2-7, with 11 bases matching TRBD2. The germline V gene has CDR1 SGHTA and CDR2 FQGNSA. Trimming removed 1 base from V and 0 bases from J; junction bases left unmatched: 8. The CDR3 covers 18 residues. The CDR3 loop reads CASSLGTSGPTSSYEQYF. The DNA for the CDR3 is TGTGCCAGCAGCTTAGGGACTAGCGGGCCCACTAGCTCCTACGAGCAGTACTTC.

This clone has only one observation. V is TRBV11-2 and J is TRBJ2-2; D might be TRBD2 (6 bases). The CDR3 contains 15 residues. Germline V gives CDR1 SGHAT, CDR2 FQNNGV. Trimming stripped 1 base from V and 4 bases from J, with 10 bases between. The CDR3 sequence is CASSLVSSATGELFF. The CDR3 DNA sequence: TGTGCCAGCAGCTTAGTGTCTAGCGCCACCGGGGAGCTGTTTTTT. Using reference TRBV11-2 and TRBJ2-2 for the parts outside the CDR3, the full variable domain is EAGVAQSPRYKIIEKRQSVAFWCNPISGHATLYWYQQILGQGPKLLIQFQNNGVVDDSQLPKDRFSAERLKGVDSTLKIQPAKLEDSAVYLCASSLVSSATGELFFGEGSRLTVL.